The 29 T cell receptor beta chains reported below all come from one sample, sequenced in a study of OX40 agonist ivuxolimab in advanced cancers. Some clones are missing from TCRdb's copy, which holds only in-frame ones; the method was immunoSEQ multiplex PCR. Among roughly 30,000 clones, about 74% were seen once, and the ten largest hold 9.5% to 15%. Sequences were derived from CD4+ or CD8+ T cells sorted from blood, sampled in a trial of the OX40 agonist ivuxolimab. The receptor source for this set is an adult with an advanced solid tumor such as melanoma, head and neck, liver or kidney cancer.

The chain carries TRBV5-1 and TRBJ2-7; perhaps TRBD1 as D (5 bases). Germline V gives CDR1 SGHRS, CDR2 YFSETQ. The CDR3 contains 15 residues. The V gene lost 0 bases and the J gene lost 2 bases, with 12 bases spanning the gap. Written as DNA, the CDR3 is TGCGCCAGCAGCTTGGGGACATTTGGTACCTACGAGCAGTACTTC. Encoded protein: CASSLGTFGTYEQYF.

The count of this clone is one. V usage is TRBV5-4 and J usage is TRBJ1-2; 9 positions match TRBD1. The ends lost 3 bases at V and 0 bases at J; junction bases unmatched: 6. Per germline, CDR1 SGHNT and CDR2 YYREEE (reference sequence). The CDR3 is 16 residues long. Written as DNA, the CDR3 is TGTGCCAGCAGCTCGAGGGACAGGGCGACTAACTATGGCTACACCTTC. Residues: CASSSRDRATNYGYTF.

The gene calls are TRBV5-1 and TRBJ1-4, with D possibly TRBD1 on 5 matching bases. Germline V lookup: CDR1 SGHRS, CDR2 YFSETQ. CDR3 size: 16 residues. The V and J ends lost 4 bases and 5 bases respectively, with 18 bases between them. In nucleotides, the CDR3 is TGCGCCAGCAGCCCCCGGGGCAGCCCAGTAAATGAAAAACTGTTTTTT. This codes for CASSPRGSPVNEKLFF.

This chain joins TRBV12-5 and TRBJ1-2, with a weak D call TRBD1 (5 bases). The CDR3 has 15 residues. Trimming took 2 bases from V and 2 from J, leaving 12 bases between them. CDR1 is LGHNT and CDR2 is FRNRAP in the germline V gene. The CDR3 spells CASGLNQGRNYGYTF. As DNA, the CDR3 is TGTGCTAGTGGTTTGAATCAGGGTCGAAACTATGGCTACACCTTC.

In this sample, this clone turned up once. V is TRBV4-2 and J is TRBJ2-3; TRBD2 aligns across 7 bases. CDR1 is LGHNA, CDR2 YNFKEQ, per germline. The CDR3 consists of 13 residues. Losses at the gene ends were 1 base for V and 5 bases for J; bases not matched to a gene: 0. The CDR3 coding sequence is TGTGCCAGCAGCCAAGGGGGGGGAGATACGCAGTATTTT. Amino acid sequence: CASSQGGGDTQYF.

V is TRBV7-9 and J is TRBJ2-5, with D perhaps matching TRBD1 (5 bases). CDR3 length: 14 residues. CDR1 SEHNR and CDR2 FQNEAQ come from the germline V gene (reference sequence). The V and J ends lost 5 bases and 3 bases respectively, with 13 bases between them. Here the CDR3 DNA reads TGTGCCAGCAGCCAAAGATGGGGCGAAGAGACCCAGTACTTC. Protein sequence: CASSQRWGEETQYF.

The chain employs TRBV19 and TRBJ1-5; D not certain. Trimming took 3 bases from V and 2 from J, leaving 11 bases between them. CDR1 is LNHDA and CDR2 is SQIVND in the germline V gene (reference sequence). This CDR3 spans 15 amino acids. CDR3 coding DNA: TGTGCCAGTAGTATCGGGCCCGTCGGCAATCAGCCCCAGCATTTT. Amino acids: CASSIGPVGNQPQHF.

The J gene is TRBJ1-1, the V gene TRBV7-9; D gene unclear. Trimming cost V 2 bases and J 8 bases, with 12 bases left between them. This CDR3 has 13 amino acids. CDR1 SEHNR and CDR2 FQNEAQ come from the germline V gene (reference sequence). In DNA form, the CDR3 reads TGTGCCAGCAGCTTACGGGCTGGAGGGGAAGCTTTCTTT. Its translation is CASSLRAGGEAFF. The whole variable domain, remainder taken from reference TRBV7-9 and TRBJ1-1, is DTGVSQNPRHKITKRGQNVTFRCDPISEHNRLYWYRQTLGQGPEFLTYFQNEAQLEKSRLLSDRFSAERPKGSFSTLEIQRTEQGDSAMYLCASSLRAGGEAFFGQGTRLTVV.

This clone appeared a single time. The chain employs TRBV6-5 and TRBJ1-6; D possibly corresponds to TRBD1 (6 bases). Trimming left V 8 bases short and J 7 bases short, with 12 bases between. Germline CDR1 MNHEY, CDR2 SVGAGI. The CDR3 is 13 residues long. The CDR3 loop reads CASGGQINSPLHF. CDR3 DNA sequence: TGTGCCAGCGGGGGGCAGATAAATTCACCCCTCCACTTT.

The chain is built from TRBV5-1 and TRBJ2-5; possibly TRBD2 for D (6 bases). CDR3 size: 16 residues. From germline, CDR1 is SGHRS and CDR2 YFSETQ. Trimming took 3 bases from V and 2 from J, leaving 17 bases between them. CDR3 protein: CASSYNLRGVQETQYF. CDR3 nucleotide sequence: TGCGCCAGCAGCTATAATTTGCGGGGCGTTCAAGAGACCCAGTACTTC.

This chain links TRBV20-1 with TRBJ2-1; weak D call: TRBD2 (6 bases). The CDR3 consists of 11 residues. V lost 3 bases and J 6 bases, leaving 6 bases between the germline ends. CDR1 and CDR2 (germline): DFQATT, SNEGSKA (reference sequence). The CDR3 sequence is CSARRGNEQFF. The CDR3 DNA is TGCAGTGCTAGGCGGGGCAATGAGCAGTTCTTC.

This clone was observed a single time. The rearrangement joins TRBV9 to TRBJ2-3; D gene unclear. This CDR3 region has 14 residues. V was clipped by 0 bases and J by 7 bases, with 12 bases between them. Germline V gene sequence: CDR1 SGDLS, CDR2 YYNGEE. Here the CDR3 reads CASSVEDWGNTQYF. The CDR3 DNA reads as TGTGCCAGCAGCGTAGAAGACTGGGGTAATACGCAGTATTTT.

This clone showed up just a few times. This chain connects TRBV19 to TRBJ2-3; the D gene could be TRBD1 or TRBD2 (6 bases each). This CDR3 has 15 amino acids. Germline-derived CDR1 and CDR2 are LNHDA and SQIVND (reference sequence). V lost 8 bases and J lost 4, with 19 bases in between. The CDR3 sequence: CASSPGGYRADTQYF. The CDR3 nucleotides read TGTGCCAGTTCCCCCGGGGGCTATAGGGCAGATACGCAGTATTTT.

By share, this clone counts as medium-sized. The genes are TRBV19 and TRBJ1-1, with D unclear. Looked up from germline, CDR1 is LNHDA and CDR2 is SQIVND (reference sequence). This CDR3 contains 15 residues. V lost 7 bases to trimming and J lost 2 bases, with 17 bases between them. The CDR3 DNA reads TGTGCCAGTACTCTCATGGACGGATCAAACACTGAAGCTTTCTTT. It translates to CASTLMDGSNTEAFF. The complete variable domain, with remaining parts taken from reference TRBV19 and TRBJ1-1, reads DGGITQSPKYLFRKEGQNVTLSCEQNLNHDAMYWYRQDPGQGLRLIYYSQIVNDFQKGDIAEGYSVSREKKESFPLTVTSAQKNPTAFYLCASTLMDGSNTEAFFGQGTRLTVV.

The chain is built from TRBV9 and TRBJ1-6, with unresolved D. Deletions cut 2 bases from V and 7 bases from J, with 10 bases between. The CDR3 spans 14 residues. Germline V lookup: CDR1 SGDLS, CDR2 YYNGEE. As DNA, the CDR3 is TGTGCCAGCAGCGTTAAGTATAACAATTCACCCCTCCACTTT. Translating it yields CASSVKYNNSPLHF.

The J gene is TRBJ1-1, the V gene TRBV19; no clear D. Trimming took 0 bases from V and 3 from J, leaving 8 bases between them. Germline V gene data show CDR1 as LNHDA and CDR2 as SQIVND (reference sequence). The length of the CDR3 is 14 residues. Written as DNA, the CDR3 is TGTGCCAGTAGTATAGATCCACGGTACACTGAAGCTTTCTTT. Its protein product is CASSIDPRYTEAFF.

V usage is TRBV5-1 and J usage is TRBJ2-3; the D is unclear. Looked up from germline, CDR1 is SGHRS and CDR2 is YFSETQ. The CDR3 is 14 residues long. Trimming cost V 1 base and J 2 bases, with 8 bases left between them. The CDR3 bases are TGCGCCAGCAGCTTGTGGTCAGACACAGATACGCAGTATTTT. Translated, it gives CASSLWSDTDTQYF.

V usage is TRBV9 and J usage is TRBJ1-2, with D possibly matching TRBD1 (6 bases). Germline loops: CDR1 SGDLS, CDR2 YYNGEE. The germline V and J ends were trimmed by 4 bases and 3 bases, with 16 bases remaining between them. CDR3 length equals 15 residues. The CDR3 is CASSFNRDYDYGYTF. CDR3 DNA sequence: TGTGCCAGCAGCTTTAACAGGGATTATGACTATGGCTACACCTTC.

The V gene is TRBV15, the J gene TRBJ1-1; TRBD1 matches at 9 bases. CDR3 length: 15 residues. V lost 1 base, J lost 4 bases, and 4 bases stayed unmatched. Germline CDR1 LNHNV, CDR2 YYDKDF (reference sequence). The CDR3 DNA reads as TGTGCCACCAGCAGAGGGAAGACAGGGGGCACTGAAGCTTTCTTT. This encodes CATSRGKTGGTEAFF.

The CDR3 bases are TGTGCCAGCAGTCGGACAGGTCTGAGTGGCTACACCTTC. This translates into CASSRTGLSGYTF. V and J are TRBV7-3 and TRBJ1-2; TRBD1 agrees at 7 bases. V lost 6 bases to trimming and J lost 7 bases; unmatched junction nucleotides: 8. CDR3 size: 13 residues. CDR1 SGHTA and CDR2 FQGTGA come from the germline V gene.

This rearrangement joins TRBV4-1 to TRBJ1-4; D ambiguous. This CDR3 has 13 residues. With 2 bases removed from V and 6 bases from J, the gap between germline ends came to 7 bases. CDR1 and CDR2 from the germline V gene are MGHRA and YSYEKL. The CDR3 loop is CASSQRGHEKLFF. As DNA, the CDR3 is TGCGCCAGCAGCCAAAGAGGACATGAAAAACTGTTTTTT.

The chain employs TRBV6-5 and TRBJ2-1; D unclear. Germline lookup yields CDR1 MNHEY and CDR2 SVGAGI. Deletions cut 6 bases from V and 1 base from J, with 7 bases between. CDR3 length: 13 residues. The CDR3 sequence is CASRKESYNEQFF. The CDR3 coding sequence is TGTGCCAGCAGAAAGGAATCCTACAATGAGCAGTTCTTC.

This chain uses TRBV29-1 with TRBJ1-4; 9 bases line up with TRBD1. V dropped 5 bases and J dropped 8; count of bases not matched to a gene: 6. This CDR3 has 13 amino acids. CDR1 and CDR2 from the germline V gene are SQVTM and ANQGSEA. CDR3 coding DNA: TGCAGCGTTATCGGGACAGGGCAAGAAAAACTGTTTTTT. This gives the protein CSVIGTGQEKLFF.

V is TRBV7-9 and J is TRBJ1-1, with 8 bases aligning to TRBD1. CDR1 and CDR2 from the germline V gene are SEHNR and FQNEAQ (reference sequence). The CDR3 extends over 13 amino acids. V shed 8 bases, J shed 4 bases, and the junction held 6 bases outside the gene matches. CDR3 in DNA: TGTGCCAGCCTCGGACAGGGCGGCACTGAAGCTTTCTTT. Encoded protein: CASLGQGGTEAFF.

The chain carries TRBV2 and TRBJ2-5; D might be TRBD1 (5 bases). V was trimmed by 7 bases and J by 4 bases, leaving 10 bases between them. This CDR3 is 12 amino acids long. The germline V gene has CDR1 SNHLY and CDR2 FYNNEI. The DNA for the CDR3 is TGTGCCAGCACCCAGGGTGGAGAGACCCAGTACTTC. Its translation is CASTQGGETQYF.

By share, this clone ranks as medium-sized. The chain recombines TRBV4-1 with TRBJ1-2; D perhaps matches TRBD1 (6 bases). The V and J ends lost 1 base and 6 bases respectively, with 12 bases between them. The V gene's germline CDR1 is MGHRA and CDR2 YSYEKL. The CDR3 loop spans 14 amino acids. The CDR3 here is CASSQVPGVDGYTF. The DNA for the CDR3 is TGCGCCAGCAGCCAAGTCCCAGGGGTAGATGGCTACACCTTC.

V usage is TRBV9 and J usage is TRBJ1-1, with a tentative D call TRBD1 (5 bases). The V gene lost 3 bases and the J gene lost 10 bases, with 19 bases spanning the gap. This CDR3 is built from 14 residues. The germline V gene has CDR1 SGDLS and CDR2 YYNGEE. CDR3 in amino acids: CASSAPGTGGGAFF. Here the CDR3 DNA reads TGTGCCAGCAGCGCCCCCGGGACCGGGGGTGGAGCTTTCTTT. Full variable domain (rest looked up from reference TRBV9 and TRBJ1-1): DSGVTQTPKHLITATGQRVTLRCSPRSGDLSVYWYQQSLDQGLQFLIQYYNGEERAKGNILERFSAQQFPDLHSELNLSSLELGDSALYFCASSAPGTGGGAFFGQGTRLTVV.

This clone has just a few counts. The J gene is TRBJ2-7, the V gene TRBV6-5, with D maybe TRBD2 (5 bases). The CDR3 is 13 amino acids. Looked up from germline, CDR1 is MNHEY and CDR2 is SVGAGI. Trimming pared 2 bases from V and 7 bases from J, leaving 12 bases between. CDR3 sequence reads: CASSYRTGLEQYF. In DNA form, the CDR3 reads TGTGCCAGCAGTTACCGAACGGGATTAGAGCAGTACTTC.

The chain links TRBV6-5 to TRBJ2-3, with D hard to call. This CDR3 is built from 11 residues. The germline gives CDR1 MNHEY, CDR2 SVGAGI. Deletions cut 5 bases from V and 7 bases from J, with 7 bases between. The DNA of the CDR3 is TGTGCCAGCAGTGAGCGAAATACGCAGTATTTT. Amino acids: CASSERNTQYF.